These 21 T cell receptor beta chains were all obtained from the same sample, sequenced in a study of blood T cells in healthy people across ages. For the second PCR, which ran for roughly 7 to 11 cycles, a sample-barcoded 5' primer and a J-beta primer mix were used. TCRdb independently ran MiXCR on the 5' RACE reads; one entry per CDR3 protein. The sample shows about 670,000 distinct CDR3 sequences, 40% to 50% of them seen only once. The sequenced material came from blood. Receptor source: a man at least 80 years old in good health.

The chain employs TRBV20-1 and TRBJ2-5; the match to TRBD1 covers 10 bases. CDR1 and CDR2 (germline): DFQATT, SNEGSKA (reference sequence). The CDR3 is 14 amino acids. With V trimmed by 6 bases and J by 5 bases, 9 bases remained unmatched. The DNA of the CDR3 is TGCAGTGCGAGGCGGGACAGGGGAGGGGAGACCCAGTACTTC. Protein sequence: CSARRDRGGETQYF.

This clonotype was found a few times. The chain combines TRBV2 with TRBJ2-7; D remains ambiguous. The CDR3 is made up of 12 amino acids. Looked up from germline, CDR1 is SNHLY and CDR2 is FYNNEI. The V and J ends lost 7 bases and 3 bases respectively, with 10 bases between them. The CDR3 DNA reads TGTGCCAGCAAGAGCACCGACTACGAGCAGTACTTC. This encodes CASKSTDYEQYF.

A few counts support this clonotype. The V call is TRBV20-1, the J call TRBJ1-4; TRBD1 matches at 9 bases. The CDR3 loop spans 15 amino acids. Losses at the gene ends were 3 bases for V and 8 bases for J; bases not matched to a gene: 10. From germline, CDR1 is DFQATT and CDR2 SNEGSKA (reference sequence). CDR3 residues: CSASRTGAQGEKLFF. In nucleotides, the CDR3 is TGCAGTGCTAGCCGGACAGGGGCCCAGGGGGAAAAACTGTTTTTT.

This clonotype was recorded a few times. This chain links TRBV6-5 with TRBJ2-7; D may be TRBD2 (5 bases). The length of the CDR3 is 14 residues. Germline values: CDR1 MNHEY, CDR2 SVGAGI. The ends were cut back, 7 bases at V and 3 bases at J, with 16 bases in the middle. As DNA, the CDR3 is TGTGCCAGCACCAGAGGAGGTCCCTACTACGAGCAGTACTTC. The encoded protein is CASTRGGPYYEQYF.

This clonotype has only a few counts. The genes are TRBV5-5 and TRBJ2-3; TRBD2 matches 14 bases. The V gene's germline CDR1 is SGHKS and CDR2 YYEKEE (reference sequence). The CDR3 length is 17 residues. V was clipped by 3 bases and J by 5 bases; unmatched bases: 8. The chain's CDR3 is CASSWRLAGGPKDTQYF. In nucleotides, the CDR3 is TGTGCCAGCAGCTGGCGACTAGCGGGAGGGCCGAAAGATACGCAGTATTTT.

A few counts support this clonotype. The CDR3 sequence is CASRARTSYTDTQYF. The CDR3 bases are TGTGCCAGCAGAGCCAGGACTAGCTACACAGATACGCAGTATTTT. The J gene is TRBJ2-3, the V gene TRBV7-2; 8 bases are a match to TRBD2. This CDR3 comprises 15 residues. The V and J ends lost 6 bases and 2 bases, in that order; junction bases with no gene match: 7. Germline CDR1 is SGHTA and CDR2 is FQGNSA.

V is TRBV2 and J is TRBJ2-1, with D possibly matching TRBD2 (6 bases). The CDR3 spans 15 residues. Trimming stripped 4 bases from V and 2 bases from J, with 12 bases between. Per germline, CDR1 SNHLY and CDR2 FYNNEI. The DNA for the CDR3 is TGTGCCAGCAGTGTGGGACTGGCGACCTACAATGAGCAGTTCTTC. It is translated as CASSVGLATYNEQFF.

This clonotype was detected only a few times. The chain is built from TRBV5-1 and TRBJ1-1, with D possibly matching TRBD1 (6 bases). V was pared by 0 bases and J by 3 bases, with 6 bases between. This CDR3 contains 13 residues. CDR1 is SGHRS and CDR2 is YFSETQ in the germline V gene. The chain's CDR3 is CASSLAGDTEAFF. CDR3 DNA: TGCGCCAGCAGCTTGGCAGGGGACACTGAAGCTTTCTTT.

V usage is TRBV9 and J usage is TRBJ2-1; the match to TRBD1 covers 8 bases. Germline V gene sequence: CDR1 SGDLS, CDR2 YYNGEE. The CDR3 is 15 amino acids. J was trimmed by 10 bases and V by 0 bases; bases with no gene match: 9. The CDR3: CASSVAATGVGEQFF. The CDR3 region has the DNA TGTGCCAGCAGCGTAGCTGCGACAGGGGTAGGGGAGCAGTTCTTC.

This clonotype was seen a handful of times. The V and J genes are TRBV20-1 and TRBJ2-1, with 7 nucleotides matching TRBD2. J was trimmed by 7 bases and V by 5 bases; bases with no gene match: 8. Germline CDR1 DFQATT, CDR2 SNEGSKA (reference sequence). This CDR3 region has 13 residues. CDR3 in amino acids: CSAGGIGGNEQFF. CDR3 DNA: TGCAGTGCTGGCGGCATCGGGGGGAATGAGCAGTTCTTC.

This clonotype has ten or more counts. The gene calls are TRBV29-1 and TRBJ2-3, with 8 bases lining up with TRBD2. V lost 5 bases to trimming and J lost 0 bases; unmatched junction nucleotides: 1. This CDR3 comprises 13 residues. Germline assignment: CDR1 SQVTM and CDR2 ANQGSEA. As DNA, the CDR3 is TGCAGCGTTCGGGGGGGTAGCACAGATACGCAGTATTTT. Residues: CSVRGGSTDTQYF.

The chain carries TRBV12-3 or TRBV12-4 and TRBJ2-1, with 12 bases lining up with TRBD2. V trimming: 5 bases; J trimming: 15 bases; junction bases outside the gene matches: 5. The CDR3 length is 12 residues. The CDR3 DNA follows: TGTGCCAGCAGTATTCGACTAGCGGGGGTGTTCTTC. Residues: CASSIRLAGVFF.

This clonotype was counted between two and nine times. This rearrangement joins TRBV5-5 to TRBJ2-5; the D gene is possibly TRBD1 (6 bases). This CDR3 is 16 amino acids long. V lost 3 bases, J lost 2 bases, and 17 bases lay in between. The germline CDR1 and CDR2 sequences are SGHKS and YYEKEE (reference sequence). CDR3: CASSSPPTGLQETQYF. CDR3 in DNA: TGTGCCAGCAGCTCACCCCCCACAGGGCTACAAGAGACCCAGTACTTC.

This clonotype was observed a few times. It may be a read error: a sequence one base away is much more abundant. The missing conserved phenylalanine or tryptophan at the end of this CDR3 makes a read error likely. The chain uses TRBV29-1 and TRBJ2-5, with 9 positions matching TRBD1. With V trimmed by 1 base and J by 0 bases, 3 bases remained unmatched. Germline V gene sequence: CDR1 SQVTM, CDR2 ANQGSEA. The CDR3 is made up of 15 amino acids. The CDR3 loop is CSVEARDRDQETQYV. The DNA for the CDR3 is TGCAGCGTTGAAGCTAGGGACAGGGACCAAGAGACCCAGTACGTC.

This clonotype was picked up many times. The chain links TRBV29-1 to TRBJ1-2; unclear D gene. CDR3 length equals 13 residues. The V end lost 6 bases, the J end lost 0 bases, and 11 bases lay between the germline ends. Germline V gene sequence: CDR1 SQVTM, CDR2 ANQGSEA. As DNA, the CDR3 is TGCAGCGTCACGGCGGGATCTAACTATGGCTACACCTTC. This codes for CSVTAGSNYGYTF.

This clonotype was seen a single time. This chain links TRBV6-2 or TRBV6-3 with TRBJ2-6; the match to TRBD1 covers 8 bases. Germline CDR1 MNHEY, CDR2 SVGEGT. The CDR3 extends over 17 amino acids. V dropped 6 bases and J dropped 1; count of bases not matched to a gene: 8. CDR3 sequence reads: CASRKPGQVSGANVLTF. The CDR3 DNA is TGTGCCAGCAGAAAACCGGGACAGGTATCTGGGGCCAACGTCCTGACTTTC.

The CDR3 sequence: CSARLRQGADTQYF. CDR3 coding DNA: TGCAGTGCTAGGCTCAGACAGGGCGCGGATACGCAGTATTTT. This chain uses TRBV20-1 with TRBJ2-3, with 7 nucleotides matching TRBD1. Germline V CDR1 and CDR2: DFQATT, SNEGSKA (reference sequence). This CDR3 contains 14 residues. The V segment lost 3 bases and the J segment 6 bases; nucleotides outside the gene matches: 9.

For this clonotype: The junction and the germline gene differ at one end; a read error may be behind it. V usage is TRBV4-1 and J usage is TRBJ1-6; 7 bases line up with TRBD1. Germline values: CDR1 MGHRA, CDR2 YSYEKL. The CDR3 totals 17 residues. CDR3 coding DNA: TGTGCCAGCAGCCAAGAACCTCGGACAGGAGCTAATTCACCCCTCCACTTT. As protein: CASSQEPRTGANSPLHF.

In nucleotides, the CDR3 is TGCGCCAGCAGTCGAGACCCGAGGGGCCTCTCCTACAATGAGCAGTACTTC. This encodes CASSRDPRGLSYNEQYF. The rearrangement joins TRBV10-1 to TRBJ2-1; D is tentatively TRBD1 or TRBD2 (5 bases each). The J call may be wrong; the DNA end is better matched by TRBJ2-7. Germline CDR1 is WNHNN and CDR2 is SYGVQD (reference sequence). CDR3 size: 17 residues.

The V call is TRBV5-6, the J call TRBJ1-1, with D possibly matching TRBD1 (6 bases). Germline values: CDR1 SGHDT, CDR2 YYEEEE. This CDR3 region has 14 residues. V was shortened by 3 bases and J by 0 bases, with 9 bases between the two germline ends. This chain's CDR3 is CASSWGRLNTEAFF. CDR3 DNA: TGTGCCAGCAGCTGGGGGCGATTGAACACTGAAGCTTTCTTT.

The CDR3 DNA follows: TGTGCCAGCAGTCCTGGACGGATCTCCTACGAGCAGTTCTTC. As protein: CASSPGRISYEQFF. The chain links TRBV6-5 to TRBJ2-1; D is unclear. The CDR3 is 14 residues long. Per the germline V gene, CDR1 is MNHEY and CDR2 is SVGAGI. V was pared by 5 bases and J by 10 bases, with 18 bases between.